This is a list of T cell receptor beta chains from one sample in a study of T cells expressing NK-cell markers. Using the 5' RACE reads, TCRdb records one entry per CDR3 protein without DNA. This sample's table has about 21,000 distinct CDR3 sequences. Sequencing was carried out using blood T cells: a sorted CD56 or NKG2C T cell subset, CD4+ or CD8+ T cells, or bulk PBMC T cells (not recorded which). The receptors here all came from a man aged 18-70 years in good health. The CDR3 runs from the conserved cysteine through the conserved F or W. The order of the fields is V gene, clone size, J gene, CDR3 protein. A clone size is listed for some rows: how often the clone was seen (once, few, many), or a class if it is expanded.

V: TRBV12-3/TRBV12-4; size: NA; J: TRBJ2-4; CDR3: CASSLLAGEEYF
V: TRBV19; size: NA; J: TRBJ2-7; CDR3: CASSMLGASYEQYF
V: TRBV7-2; size: NA; J: TRBJ2-2; CDR3: CASSTSPDPTGELFF
V: TRBV4-3; size: NA; J: TRBJ2-3; CDR3: CASSQRGATDTQYF
V: TRBV28; size: NA; J: TRBJ1-2; CDR3: CASSFLGQAETF
V: TRBV5-4; size: NA; J: TRBJ2-1; CDR3: CASSLASGLGYNEQFF
V: TRBV15; size: NA; J: TRBJ2-7; CDR3: CATSRVGAGFEQYF
V: TRBV6-5; size: NA; J: TRBJ2-7; CDR3: CASSYQGTGGNYEQYF
V: TRBV20-1; size: NA; J: TRBJ2-5; CDR3: CSAKAATSGKETQYF
V: TRBV24-1; size: NA; J: TRBJ1-2; CDR3: CATSDGFGSDYNGYTF
V: TRBV19; size: NA; J: TRBJ2-7; CDR3: CASSIHSSPGYEQYF
V: TRBV21-1; size: NA; J: TRBJ2-1; CDR3: CASSKGGVRGNEQFF
V: TRBV30; size: NA; J: TRBJ1-3; CDR3: CAWTMEVAGNTIYF
V: TRBV7-9; size: NA; J: TRBJ2-5; CDR3: CASSLGTGEYQETQYF
V: TRBV20-1; size: NA; J: TRBJ1-1; CDR3: CSASRGPREAFF
V: TRBV5-1; size: NA; J: TRBJ2-2; CDR3: CASSPLGAGELFF
V: TRBV30; size: NA; J: TRBJ2-1; CDR3: CAWSDRDNEQFF
V: TRBV7-2; size: NA; J: TRBJ1-3; CDR3: CASSLASVGRAGNTIYF
V: TRBV21-1; size: NA; J: TRBJ1-3; CDR3: CASSIRRDTYSQNSGNTIYF
V: TRBV7-7; size: NA; J: TRBJ2-2; CDR3: CASSLQPGLSNTGELFF
V: TRBV9; size: NA; J: TRBJ2-1; CDR3: CASSAGPARENEQFF
V: TRBV29-1; size: NA; J: TRBJ2-3; CDR3: CSANRDRGTDTQYF
V: TRBV5-5; size: NA; J: TRBJ2-1; CDR3: CASSLDSGDYNEQFF
V: TRBV7-9; size: NA; J: TRBJ1-5; CDR3: CASSGAYSNQPQHF
V: TRBV20-1; size: medium-sized; J: TRBJ2-7; CDR3: CSARDPREGLNEQYF
V: TRBV5-8; size: NA; J: TRBJ2-7; CDR3: CASSQRAGGAVYEQYF
V: TRBV6-2/TRBV6-3; size: NA; J: TRBJ2-1; CDR3: CASSRDNEQFF
V: TRBV20-1; size: NA; J: TRBJ2-5; CDR3: CSANAGGPGETQYF
V: TRBV12-3/TRBV12-4; size: NA; J: TRBJ2-7; CDR3: CASSLGVEQYF
V: TRBV3-1; size: NA; J: TRBJ2-4; CDR3: CASSPWAGRDTSKNIQYF
V: TRBV27; size: NA; J: TRBJ2-3; CDR3: CASSPWDGSTDTQYF
V: TRBV20-1; size: NA; J: TRBJ1-6; CDR3: CSAKDSKLQRYNSPLHF
V: TRBV7-8; size: NA; J: TRBJ2-7; CDR3: CASSRPRGEGSAYEQYF
V: TRBV7-6; size: NA; J: TRBJ2-1; CDR3: CASSLAARGAYNEQFF
V: TRBV28; size: NA; J: TRBJ2-5; CDR3: CASSGQGPQETQYF
V: TRBV28; size: NA; J: TRBJ2-7; CDR3: CASRQAGAGHEQYF
V: TRBV9; size: NA; J: TRBJ2-7; CDR3: CASSPRSTAIYEQYF
V: TRBV4-3; size: NA; J: TRBJ2-7; CDR3: CASSPYLDYEQYF
V: TRBV6-5; size: NA; J: TRBJ2-3; CDR3: CASSYNSGQGLSDTQYF
V: TRBV5-5; size: NA; J: TRBJ1-1; CDR3: CASSLEGRGALNTEAFF
V: TRBV7-2; size: NA; J: TRBJ2-1; CDR3: CASSLGQAHSYNEQFF
V: TRBV6-5; size: NA; J: TRBJ2-7; CDR3: CASSYDRIEQYF
V: TRBV6-1; size: NA; J: TRBJ2-1; CDR3: CATRQAPLYNEQFF
V: TRBV20-1; size: NA; J: TRBJ2-5; CDR3: CSARDPRGGHSMEETQYF
V: TRBV5-4; size: NA; J: TRBJ2-1; CDR3: CASSLGSGGYYNEQFF
V: TRBV5-6; size: NA; J: TRBJ1-5; CDR3: CASSLGGSFNQPQHF
V: TRBV27; size: NA; J: TRBJ2-7; CDR3: CASSLYGPTYEQYF
V: TRBV13; size: NA; J: TRBJ1-3; CDR3: CASSLGDSSGNTIYF
V: TRBV5-1; size: NA; J: TRBJ1-2; CDR3: CASRVDDSAGYTF
V: TRBV7-2; size: NA; J: TRBJ2-1; CDR3: CASSLGSSEQFF
V: TRBV20-1; size: NA; J: TRBJ2-7; CDR3: CSANRDVSYEQYF
V: TRBV20-1; size: NA; J: TRBJ1-1; CDR3: CSASYPGGAEAFF